This is a list of T cell receptor beta chains from one sample in a study of blood T cells in healthy people across ages. A single record per CDR3 protein comes from TCRdb applying MiXCR to the 5' RACE reads. The sample holds fewer than 1,000,000 distinct CDR3 sequences, about 42% seen once. Material: blood. These receptors came from a man in his 60s in good health. The CDR3 runs from the conserved cysteine through the conserved F or W. Fields, in order: clone size, J gene, D gene, V gene, CDR3 length, CDR3 protein, CDR3 DNA. The D gene is left open where the match is weak. Size is omitted from some rows. Given values are once, few, many or a class for expanded clones.

>many|TRBJ2-3|-|TRBV2|13
CASSEQNPDTQYF
TGTGCCAGCAGTGAACAGAATCCCGATACGCAGTATTTT
>few|TRBJ2-7|-|TRBV20-1|12
CSANGDGYEQYF
TGCAGTGCAAACGGGGACGGGTACGAGCAGTACTTC
>once|TRBJ2-3|-|TRBV20-1|12
CSASLQTDTQYF
TGCAGTGCTAGTTTACAGACAGATACGCAGTATTTT
>-|TRBJ2-3|TRBD2|TRBV7-6|18
CASSFEDPSGTPRDTQYF
TGTGCCAGCAGCTTTGAAGATCCTAGCGGAACTCCTCGGGATACGCAGTATTTT
>-|TRBJ2-5|TRBD2|TRBV2|15
CVSAPGLAAPKTQYF
TGTGTCAGCGCACCAGGACTAGCGGCCCCAAAGACCCAGTACTTC
>-|TRBJ2-5|TRBD1|TRBV20-1|15
CSAIRDRGRGETQYF
TGCAGTGCTATTCGGGACAGGGGGCGTGGGGAGACCCAGTACTTC
>-|TRBJ2-7|TRBD2|TRBV5-5|16
CASSLELSGGFYEQYF
TGTGCCAGCAGCTTGGAGCTCAGCGGGGGGTTCTACGAGCAGTACTTC
>-|TRBJ2-1|TRBD2|TRBV20-1|14
CSAERTSVVNEQFF
TGCAGTGCCGAACGGACTAGCGTGGTGAATGAGCAGTTCTTC
>few|TRBJ2-7|TRBD1|TRBV11-2|15
CASSLGRGQASEQYF
TGTGCCAGCAGCTTAGGCCGGGGACAGGCGTCCGAGCAGTACTTC
>few|TRBJ2-7|-|TRBV6-6|15
CASSYQGSALVEQYF
TGTGCCAGCAGTTATCAGGGTTCGGCTCTAGTCGAGCAGTACTTC
>-|TRBJ1-2|-|TRBV6-6|13
CASRPDINYGYTF
TGTGCCAGCAGGCCGGACATTAACTATGGCTACACCTTC
>-|TRBJ2-2|TRBD2|TRBV20-1|16
CSARDSGGENTGELFF
TGCAGTGCTAGAGATAGCGGGGGCGAGAACACCGGGGAGCTGTTTTTT
>many|TRBJ1-1|-|TRBV12-3/TRBV12-4|13
CASSLAGPTEAFF
TGTGCCAGCAGTTTAGCGGGTCCCACTGAAGCTTTCTTT
>few|TRBJ2-5|-|TRBV12-3/TRBV12-4|13
CASSVGVTETQYF
TGTGCCAGCAGTGTAGGGGTTACAGAGACCCAGTACTTC
>-|TRBJ1-2|-|TRBV6-6|13
CASRDRKPYGYTF
TGTGCCAGCAGAGACAGAAAACCCTATGGCTACACCTTC
>few|TRBJ2-5|-|TRBV5-6|16
CASSLVGRGYQETQYF
TGTGCCAGCAGCTTGGTCGGGCGGGGCTACCAAGAGACCCAGTACTTC
>few|TRBJ2-7|-|TRBV12-3/TRBV12-4|16
CASSSPVRKGRYEQYF
TGTGCCAGCAGTTCCCCGGTCCGAAAGGGTCGGTACGAGCAGTACTTC
>-|TRBJ2-5|-|TRBV7-3|14
CASSVGGVQETQYF
TGTGCCAGCAGCGTAGGGGGGGTCCAAGAGACCCAGTACTTC
>many|TRBJ1-2|TRBD1|TRBV6-5|15
CASTRTGTGRFGYTF
TGTGCCAGCACCAGAACCGGGACAGGCCGTTTTGGGTACACCTTC
>few|TRBJ2-7|-|TRBV25-1|15
CASSEYTRVHYEQYF
TGTGCCAGCAGTGAATATACACGGGTCCACTACGAGCAGTACTTC
>-|TRBJ1-2|TRBD1|TRBV5-1|17
CASSSAAGGGVIYGYTF
TGCGCCAGCAGCTCGGCGGCGGGAGGGGGCGTTATCTATGGCTACACCTTC
>-|TRBJ2-1|-|TRBV15|16
CATSRDGSSVYNEQFF
TGTGCCACCAGCAGAGATGGGTCTAGCGTCTACAATGAGCAGTTCTTC
>-|TRBJ1-1|-|TRBV3-1|14
CASSQLAGVTEAFF
TGTGCCAGCAGCCAACTGGCGGGGGTTACTGAAGCTTTCTTT
>-|TRBJ1-4|-|TRBV20-1|15
CSARDLRGIGEKLFF
TGCAGTGCTAGAGATTTGCGGGGGATTGGAGAAAAACTGTTTTTT
>-|TRBJ2-3|TRBD2|TRBV20-1|16
CSAERLAGGSTDTQYF
TGCAGTGCTGAACGACTAGCGGGGGGGAGCACAGATACGCAGTATTTT
>-|TRBJ2-5|-|TRBV15|15
CATSRDRAVQETQYF
TGTGCCACCAGCAGAGATAGGGCGGTGCAAGAGACCCAGTACTTC
>-|TRBJ1-6|TRBD1|TRBV7-9|14
CTSSGQGQNSPLHF
TGTACCAGCAGCGGACAGGGGCAAAATTCACCCCTCCACTTT
>few|TRBJ2-4|-|TRBV30|16
CAWSVGAKLAKNIQYF
TGTGCCTGGAGTGTGGGGGCGAAACTAGCCAAAAACATTCAGTACTTC
>once|TRBJ2-3|-|TRBV6-1|16
CASRTPFEKDTDAQYF
TGTGCCAGCAGGACCCCCTTCGAAAAGGACACAGATGCGCAGTATTTT
>few|TRBJ2-1|TRBD2|TRBV24-1|18
CATSDVGGGVGSYNEQFF
TGTGCCACCAGTGACGTGGGGGGGGGAGTAGGTTCCTACAATGAGCAGTTCTTC
>-|TRBJ2-1|-|TRBV3-1|13
CASRSGPGNEQFF
TGTGCCAGCAGGTCTGGGCCGGGGAATGAGCAGTTCTTC
>-|TRBJ2-7|-|TRBV3-1|12
CASSQVSDEQYF
TGTGCCAGCAGCCAAGTGTCTGACGAGCAGTACTTC
>once|TRBJ1-4|-|TRBV2|14
CASSQQSSNEKLFF
TGTGCCAGCAGTCAACAGAGTTCTAATGAAAAACTGTTTTTT
>-|TRBJ2-6|-|TRBV24-1|15
CATSEYSSGANVLTF
TGTGCCACCAGTGAATACAGCTCTGGGGCCAACGTCCTGACTTTC
>few|TRBJ2-1|TRBD2|TRBV20-1|17
CSASSLLRPSGLNEQFF
TGCAGTGCTAGTTCCTTGCTTAGGCCTAGCGGCCTCAATGAGCAGTTCTTC
>-|TRBJ2-5|TRBD2|TRBV5-1|16
CASSSGGLADQETQYF
TGCGCCAGCAGCTCGGGGGGACTAGCGGACCAAGAGACCCAGTACTTC
>few|TRBJ2-3|TRBD2|TRBV4-2|17
CASSQVLLAGDPVTQYF
TGTGCCAGCAGCCAAGTTTTGCTAGCGGGGGACCCCGTTACGCAGTATTTT
>-|TRBJ2-7|TRBD2|TRBV5-4|15
CASSRGGYLSYEQYF
TGTGCCAGCAGCCGGGGGGGTTACCTCTCCTACGAGCAGTACTTC
>few|TRBJ2-1|-|TRBV20-1|15
CSARDWVASYNEQFF
TGCAGTGCTAGAGATTGGGTAGCGAGCTACAATGAGCAGTTCTTC
>few|TRBJ2-7|-|TRBV4-3|16
CASSQEGQARGYEQYF
TGCGCCAGCAGCCAAGAAGGCCAGGCGAGGGGCTACGAGCAGTACTTC
>-|TRBJ1-2|-|TRBV20-1|13
CSAQTEEYYGYTF
TGCAGTGCTCAGACGGAGGAATACTATGGCTACACCTTC
>-|TRBJ2-5|-|TRBV14|13
CASSQERGLAQYF
TGTGCCAGCAGCCAAGAGCGGGGACTCGCGCAGTACTTC